A single sample is the source of the 8 T cell receptor beta chains below, sequenced in a study of CD8 T cells in ankylosing spondylitis. Using its own MiXCR run on the 5' RACE reads, TCRdb lists one record per CDR3 protein. The sample consists of 200,000 to 250,000 distinct CDR3 sequences, around 8% of them appearing once. What was sequenced was blood, either unsorted or a sorted T cell fraction (not recorded which). These TCRs come from a female donor with ankylosing spondylitis or in good health (not recorded which).

This clonotype was seen a handful of times. V is TRBV4-2 and J is TRBJ1-1; D is ambiguous. The CDR3 is made up of 15 amino acids. CDR1 LGHNA and CDR2 YNFKEQ come from the germline V gene. V shed 4 bases and J shed 2 bases, with 14 bases lying between them. CDR3 bases: TGTGCCAGCAGCCTGAGTCGGAGGGTTAACACTGAAGCTTTCTTT. This codes for CASSLSRRVNTEAFF.

This clonotype was counted between two and nine times. This sequence joins TRBV7-2 and TRBJ2-5; 13 positions match TRBD2. Germline V lookup: CDR1 SGHTA, CDR2 FQGNSA. The CDR3 runs to 16 residues. With V trimmed by 5 bases and J by 5 bases, 8 bases remained unmatched. The CDR3 spells CASSARLAGGLETQYF. DNA of the CDR3: TGTGCCAGCAGCGCAAGACTAGCGGGAGGATTGGAGACCCAGTACTTC. Full variable domain (rest looked up from reference TRBV7-2 and TRBJ2-5): GAGVSQSPSNKVTEKGKDVELRCDPISGHTALYWYRQSLGQGLEFLIYFQGNSAPDKSGLPSDRFSAERTGGSVSTLTIQRTQQEDSAVYLCASSARLAGGLETQYFGPGTRLLVL.

This clonotype has just a few counts. V is TRBV20-1 and J is TRBJ2-7, with 8 nucleotides matching TRBD1. The CDR3 is 12 amino acids. Losses at the gene ends were 6 bases for V and 5 bases for J; bases not matched to a gene: 6. Germline CDR1 reads DFQATT; CDR2 reads SNEGSKA (reference sequence). The CDR3 is CSAVDRGHEQYF. In DNA, the CDR3 is TGCAGTGCAGTCGACAGGGGCCACGAGCAGTACTTC.

This clonotype was counted ten times or more. The V gene is TRBV6-2 or TRBV6-3, the J gene TRBJ1-1; D might be TRBD1 (6 bases). Germline lookup yields CDR1 MNHEY and CDR2 SVGEGT. The CDR3 is 13 amino acids. The germline V and J ends were trimmed by 2 bases and 7 bases, with 11 bases remaining between them. The CDR3 DNA follows: TGTGCCAGCAGTTACCCCCGGACAGATGAAGCTTTCTTT. It translates to CASSYPRTDEAFF.

In this sample, this clonotype turned up a few times. Possible read error: a much larger clone is one base away. This CDR3 reads CASSQDEDYGHTF. In nucleotides, the CDR3 is TGCGCCAGCAGCCAAGATGAAGACTATGGCCACACCTTC. The chain recombines TRBV4-3 with TRBJ1-2; D ambiguous. Looked up from germline, CDR1 is LGHNA and CDR2 is YSLEER. The CDR3 spans 13 residues.

This clonotype has at least ten counts. V and J are TRBV20-1 and TRBJ2-7, with a tentative D call TRBD2 (5 bases). Trimming removed 4 bases at V and 3 bases at J, with 10 bases between. The germline V gene has CDR1 DFQATT and CDR2 SNEGSKA (reference sequence). This CDR3 region has 12 residues. The CDR3 bases are TGCAGTGCTATCCCTAGCCGCTACGAGCAGTACTTC. Residues: CSAIPSRYEQYF.

The chain is built from TRBV7-2 and TRBJ2-3, with a weak D call TRBD1 (6 bases). The CDR3 loop spans 16 amino acids. CDR1 and CDR2 from the germline V gene are SGHTA and FQGNSA. V was trimmed by 3 bases and J by 1 base, leaving 14 bases between them. The CDR3 loop reads CASSFLTGFGTDTQYF. CDR3 nucleotide sequence: TGTGCCAGCAGCTTCCTTACAGGGTTCGGCACAGATACGCAGTATTTT.

In this sample, this clonotype turned up many times. A much bigger clone sits one base away, suggesting this may be a read error. V gene TRBV7-9 combines with J gene TRBJ1-1; a possible D gene is TRBD1 (5 bases). This CDR3 has 13 amino acids. V was trimmed by 1 base and J by 4 bases, leaving 7 bases between them. In germline, CDR1 is SEHNR, CDR2 FQNEAQ (reference sequence). CDR3 nucleotide sequence: TGTGCCAGCAGCTTAGACGGGACCACTGAAGCTTTCTTT. Translated: CASSLDGTTEAFF.